This TCR beta chain was identified in a study of T cells in tuberculosis. About the research overall: IGRA-negative adolescents, IGRA-positive adolescents with latent tuberculosis and adults with active tuberculosis formed this South African cohort.

The repertoire was sequenced with immunoSEQ multiplex PCR; TCRdb's copy has only in-frame clones and lacks some. The sample carries some 47,000 clones, roughly 96% recorded once. This CDR3 comprises 15 residues. Per the germline V gene, CDR1 is LGHNA and CDR2 is YNFKEQ. Trimming cost V 4 bases and J 6 bases, with 15 bases left between them. On average about 100,000 T cells per donor were immunosequenced. Only one count was recorded for this clone. The sample was PBMCs. This clonotype was obtained from a donor aged 10-29 years with latent tuberculosis or without tuberculosis infection. The chain carries TRBV4-2 and TRBJ1-4; tentative D call: TRBD1 (6 bases). The CDR3 bases are TGTGCCAGCAGCCCTCGGGACACTCGGGATGAAAAACTGTTTTTT. Its translation is CASSPRDTRDEKLFF.